This record covers a single T cell receptor beta chain. Source study methods: Amplification with reference gene primers provided the estimates of nucleated cell counts. Method: immunoSEQ multiplex PCR; TCRdb's copy keeps in-frame clones and lacks some. D and trimming come from the DNA, and the V and J calls and clone size come from that table. The sample has 310,000 or so clones; about 90% are singletons. Germline CDR1 and CDR2: MNHEY and SMNVEV (reference sequence). V lost 5 bases, J lost 1 base, and 14 bases lay in between. CDR3 size: 15 residues. The sample is drawn from a study of blood T cell repertoires in COVID-19. Study background: The analysed material was cDNA or gDNA that came from T cells, B-cell-depleted T cells, or PBMCs.

Seattle participants joined during active infection and were tracked over time. The receptor comes from a woman in her thirties with COVID-19, enrolled during active disease. J is TRBJ1-1 and V is TRBV27; D is unclear. Sequences were obtained from peripheral blood. The CDR3 DNA follows: TGTGCCAGCAGTCCAAAGGCGGTTAGGAACACTGAAGCTTTCTTT. It translates to CASSPKAVRNTEAFF.